Below, 9 T cell receptor beta chains from the same sample are listed, as sequenced in a study of T cells in Graves' hyperthyroidism and ophthalmopathy. RNA transcripts gave rise to amplified TCR beta CDR3 regions. HTBI primers were employed in a first-round RT-PCR of the TCR CDR3. TCRdb re-analysed the multiplex PCR reads in MiXCR, keeping a single row per CDR3 protein. The repertoire holds around 430,000 distinct CDR3 sequences, under 15% seen once, with about 33% in the top ten. The sample taken for sequencing was blood. The receptors here all came from a woman younger than 45 with Graves' hyperthyroidism.

This clonotype appeared many times. V usage is TRBV20-1 and J usage is TRBJ1-4; 9 bases are shared with TRBD1. This CDR3 region has 18 residues. The V and J ends lost 0 bases and 2 bases, in that order; junction bases with no gene match: 10. Germline V gene data show CDR1 as DFQATT and CDR2 as SNEGSKA (reference sequence). The CDR3 DNA reads TGCAGTGCTAGAGAAGTGAGACTAGGGACAGGGACTAATGAAAAACTGTTTTTT. As protein: CSAREVRLGTGTNEKLFF.

As for this clonotype: The junction shows a germline mismatch at one end, possibly a read error. The rearrangement links TRBV5-1 to TRBJ2-5; TRBD2 is a possible D gene (6 bases). Per the germline V gene, CDR1 is SGHRS and CDR2 is YFSETQ. The CDR3 is 17 residues long. Written as DNA, the CDR3 is TGCGCCGGCAGCTTGGCCGGTTCTCTGGGGGGTCAAGAGACCCAGTACTTC. This gives the protein CAGSLAGSLGGQETQYF.

This clonotype was counted only a few times. V gene TRBV27 combines with J gene TRBJ2-5; 8 bases match TRBD1. The CDR3 has 18 residues. Trimming removed 3 bases from V and 1 base from J; junction bases left unmatched: 13. Germline CDR1 MNHEY, CDR2 SMNVEV (reference sequence). The CDR3 DNA reads TGTGCCAGCAGTTTCGACGGGCGCACAGGGGGATTCCAAGAGACCCAGTACTTC. Translated: CASSFDGRTGGFQETQYF.

This chain joins TRBV27 and TRBJ1-5, with D possibly TRBD1 on 5 matching bases. Trimming cost V 6 bases and J 0 bases, with 15 bases left between them. The CDR3 is 16 amino acids. The germline V gene has CDR1 MNHEY and CDR2 SMNVEV (reference sequence). Here the CDR3 reads CASRNRGSNSNQPQHF. The CDR3 coding sequence is TGTGCCAGCAGGAATAGGGGCAGTAATAGCAATCAGCCCCAGCATTTT.

The CDR3 sequence is CASSPNGGAGELFF. DNA of the CDR3: TGTGCCAGCTCACCCAACGGGGGGGCCGGGGAGCTGTTTTTT. J is TRBJ2-2 and V is TRBV18, with TRBD2 matching over 8 bases. The germline gives CDR1 KGHSH, CDR2 LQKENI. J was trimmed by 6 bases and V by 3 bases; bases with no gene match: 3. This CDR3 is built from 14 residues.

The table lists this clonotype with many counts. The chain carries TRBV20-1 and TRBJ2-4; D ambiguous. Trimming removed 2 bases from V and 8 bases from J, with 7 bases in between. Germline V gene lookup returns CDR1 DFQATT and CDR2 SNEGSKA (reference sequence). The length of the CDR3 is 11 residues. The CDR3 spells CSARSGHIQYF. Written as DNA, the CDR3 is TGCAGTGCTAGAAGTGGACACATTCAGTACTTC.

The table lists this clonotype with many counts. The CDR3: CACHRVYEQYF. CDR3 bases: TGTGCCTGCCACAGGGTCTACGAGCAGTACTTC. This sequence joins TRBV30 and TRBJ2-7, with D possibly matching TRBD1 (6 bases). Germline V CDR1 and CDR2: GTSNPN, SVGIG (reference sequence). This CDR3 contains 11 residues. The V end was cut by 6 bases, the J end by 3 bases, with 9 bases between.

This clonotype was seen at least ten times. J is TRBJ2-2 and V is TRBV24-1; TRBD1 agrees at 8 bases. V shed 4 bases and J 4 bases; nucleotides not matched to a gene: 10. The CDR3 totals 17 residues. Germline V gene lookup returns CDR1 KGHDR and CDR2 SFDVKD. In DNA form, the CDR3 reads TGTGCCACCAGTGAGCCGACCGGGACAGGTACCACCGGGGAGCTGTTTTTT. This translates into CATSEPTGTGTTGELFF.

This clonotype was detected ten times or more. The gene calls are TRBV27 and TRBJ2-2; D not resolved. Germline lookup yields CDR1 MNHEY and CDR2 SMNVEV (reference sequence). Trimming left V 6 bases short and J 6 bases short, with 17 bases between. There are 15 residues in the CDR3. CDR3 amino acids: CASSPEVWVAGELFF. DNA of the CDR3: TGTGCCAGCAGCCCTGAAGTGTGGGTCGCCGGGGAGCTGTTTTTT.